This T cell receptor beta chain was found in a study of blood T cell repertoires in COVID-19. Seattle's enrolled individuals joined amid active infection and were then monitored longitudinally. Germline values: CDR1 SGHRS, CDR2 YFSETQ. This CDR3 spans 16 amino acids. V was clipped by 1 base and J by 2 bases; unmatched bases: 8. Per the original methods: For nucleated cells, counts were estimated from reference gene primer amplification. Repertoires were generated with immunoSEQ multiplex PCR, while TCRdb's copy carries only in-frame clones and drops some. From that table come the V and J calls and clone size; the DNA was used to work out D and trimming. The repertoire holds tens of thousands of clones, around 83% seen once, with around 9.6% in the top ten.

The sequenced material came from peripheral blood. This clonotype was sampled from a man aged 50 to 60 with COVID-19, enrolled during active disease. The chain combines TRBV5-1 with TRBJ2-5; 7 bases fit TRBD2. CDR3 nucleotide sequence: TGCGCCAGCAGCTTGCAGGCGGGAGTGAATCAAGAGACCCAGTACTTC. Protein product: CASSLQAGVNQETQYF.